This T cell receptor (beta chain) is drawn from a study of neoadjuvant anti-PD-1 for oral cavity cancer. General observations from the study: Pretreatment Treg/Th17 ratio correlated inversely with post-treatment tumor clonality. Post-nivolumab, blood T cell clonality was significantly elevated in non-responders.

Of note for this clone: Its antigen is not known.

Clones were sequenced by immunoSEQ multiplex PCR, and TCRdb holds only the in-frame ones, with some missing. The table has over 10,000 clones, around two thirds seen once. V lost 3 bases and J lost 0, with 8 bases in between. There are 14 residues in the CDR3. Germline V gene sequence: CDR1 SGHAT, CDR2 FQNNGV. The material was PBMCs, obtained before nivolumab (anti-PD-1) treatment. The sequence was collected from a person aged 35-79 years with oral cavity squamous cell carcinoma. The V gene is TRBV11-2, the J gene TRBJ1-1; no reliable D call. Here the CDR3 DNA reads TGTGCCAGCAGCTTCGCACCGATGAACACTGAAGCTTTCTTT. It encodes CASSFAPMNTEAFF.